Presented here are 5 T cell receptor beta chains from one specimen sequenced in a study of T cell responses to AZD1222 COVID-19 vaccine. This table comes from immunoSEQ multiplex PCR, and its TCRdb copy is limited to in-frame clones, with some not included. The sample lists around 150,000 clones; over 80% were seen once. This material consisted of peripheral blood, taken 28 days after the second AZD1222 dose. The receptors shown here come from an adult who received the AZD1222 COVID-19 vaccine.

On this clone: The identical CDR3 is also encoded by other nucleotide sequences in the sample. The chain recombines TRBV6-4 with TRBJ1-2; D remains ambiguous. The V gene's germline CDR1 is MRHNA and CDR2 SNTAGT. The CDR3 runs to 12 residues. Trimming took 3 bases from V and 4 from J, leaving 6 bases between them. CDR3 loop: CASSDGGYGYTF. The CDR3 nucleotides are TGTGCCAGCAGTGATGGAGGCTATGGCTACACCTTC.

Regarding this clone: One junction end does not reproduce the germline sequence, and a read error may be involved. The genes are TRBV7-9 and TRBJ1-2; D gene unclear. Germline V gene sequence: CDR1 SEHNR, CDR2 FQNEAQ (reference sequence). This CDR3 comprises 11 residues. The CDR3 coding sequence is TGTGCCAGCAGCTTAGATTCCGGGTTTTCCTTC. Its translation is CASSLDSGFSF.

J is TRBJ2-2 and V is TRBV24-1; possibly TRBD2 for D (6 bases). V was pared by 9 bases and J by 0 bases, with 10 bases between. The CDR3 runs to 14 residues. Germline CDR1 and CDR2: KGHDR and SFDVKD. CDR3 region: CATSGDPNTGELFF. DNA for the CDR3: TGTGCCACCTCGGGGGACCCGAACACCGGGGAGCTGTTTTTT.

In this sample, this clone turned up a few times. The J gene is TRBJ2-1, the V gene TRBV11-2; D tentatively reads TRBD1 or TRBD2 (5 bases each). Germline V CDR1 and CDR2: SGHAT, FQNNGV. This CDR3 comprises 15 residues. The V gene lost 0 bases and the J gene lost 2 bases, with 8 bases spanning the gap. The CDR3 protein is CASSLDQGPYNEQFF. The CDR3 nucleotides read TGTGCCAGCAGCTTAGACCAGGGACCCTACAATGAGCAGTTCTTC.

Only one count was recorded for this clone. The rearrangement joins TRBV27 to TRBJ1-4; 9 positions agree with TRBD1. J gave up 13 bases and V 4 bases, and 10 bases lay outside the gene matches. Germline V gene sequence: CDR1 MNHEY, CDR2 SMNVEV (reference sequence). CDR3 size: 14 residues. The CDR3 DNA follows: TGTGCCAGCAGTTACACCGGGACAGGGACGTTACTGTTTTTT. As protein: CASSYTGTGTLLFF.